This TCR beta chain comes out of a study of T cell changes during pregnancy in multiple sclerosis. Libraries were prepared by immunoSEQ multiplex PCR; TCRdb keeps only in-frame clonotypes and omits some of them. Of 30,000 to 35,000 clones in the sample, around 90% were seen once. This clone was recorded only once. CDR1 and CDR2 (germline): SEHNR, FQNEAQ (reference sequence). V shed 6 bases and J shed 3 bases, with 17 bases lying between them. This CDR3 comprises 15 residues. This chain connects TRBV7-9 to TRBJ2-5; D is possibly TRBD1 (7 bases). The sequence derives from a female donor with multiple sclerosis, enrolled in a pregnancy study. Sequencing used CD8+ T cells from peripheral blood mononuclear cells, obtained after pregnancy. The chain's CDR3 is CASSPGQEGEETQYF. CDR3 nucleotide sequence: TGTGCCAGCAGTCCCGGACAGGAGGGAGAAGAGACCCAGTACTTC.